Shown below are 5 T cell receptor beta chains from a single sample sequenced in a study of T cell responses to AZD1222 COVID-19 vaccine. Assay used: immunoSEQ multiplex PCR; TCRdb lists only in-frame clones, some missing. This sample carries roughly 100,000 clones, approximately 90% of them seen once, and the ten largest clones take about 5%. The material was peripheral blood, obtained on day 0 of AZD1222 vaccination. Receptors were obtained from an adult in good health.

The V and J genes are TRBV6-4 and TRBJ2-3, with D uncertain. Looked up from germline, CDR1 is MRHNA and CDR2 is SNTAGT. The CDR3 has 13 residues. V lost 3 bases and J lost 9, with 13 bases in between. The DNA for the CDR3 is TGTGCCAGCAGTGAGGCCCCTCCGTCCACGCAGTATTTT. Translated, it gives CASSEAPPSTQYF.

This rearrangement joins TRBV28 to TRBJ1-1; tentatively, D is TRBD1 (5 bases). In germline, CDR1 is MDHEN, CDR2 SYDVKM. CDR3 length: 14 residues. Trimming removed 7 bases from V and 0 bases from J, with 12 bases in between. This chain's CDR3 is CASTGGEMNTEAFF. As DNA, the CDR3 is TGTGCCAGCACCGGGGGGGAAATGAACACTGAAGCTTTCTTT.

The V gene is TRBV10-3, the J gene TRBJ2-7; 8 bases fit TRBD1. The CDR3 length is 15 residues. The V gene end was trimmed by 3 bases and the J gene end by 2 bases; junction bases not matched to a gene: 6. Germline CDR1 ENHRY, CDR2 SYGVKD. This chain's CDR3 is CAISDWTGFTYEQYF. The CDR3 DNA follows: TGTGCCATCAGTGATTGGACAGGGTTTACCTACGAGCAGTACTTC.

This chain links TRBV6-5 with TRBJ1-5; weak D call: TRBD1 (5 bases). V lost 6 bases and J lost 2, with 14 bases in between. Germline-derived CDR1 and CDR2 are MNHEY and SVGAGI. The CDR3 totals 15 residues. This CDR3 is CASSTLGTGNQPQHF. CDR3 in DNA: TGTGCCAGCAGCACCTTAGGGACCGGCAATCAGCCCCAGCATTTT.

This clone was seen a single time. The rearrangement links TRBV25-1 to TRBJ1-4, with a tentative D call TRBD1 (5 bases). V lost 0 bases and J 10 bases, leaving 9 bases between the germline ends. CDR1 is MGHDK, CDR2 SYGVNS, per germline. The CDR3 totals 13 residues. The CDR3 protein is CASSEYPGTKLFF. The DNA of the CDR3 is TGTGCCAGCAGTGAATATCCGGGGACAAAACTGTTTTTT.